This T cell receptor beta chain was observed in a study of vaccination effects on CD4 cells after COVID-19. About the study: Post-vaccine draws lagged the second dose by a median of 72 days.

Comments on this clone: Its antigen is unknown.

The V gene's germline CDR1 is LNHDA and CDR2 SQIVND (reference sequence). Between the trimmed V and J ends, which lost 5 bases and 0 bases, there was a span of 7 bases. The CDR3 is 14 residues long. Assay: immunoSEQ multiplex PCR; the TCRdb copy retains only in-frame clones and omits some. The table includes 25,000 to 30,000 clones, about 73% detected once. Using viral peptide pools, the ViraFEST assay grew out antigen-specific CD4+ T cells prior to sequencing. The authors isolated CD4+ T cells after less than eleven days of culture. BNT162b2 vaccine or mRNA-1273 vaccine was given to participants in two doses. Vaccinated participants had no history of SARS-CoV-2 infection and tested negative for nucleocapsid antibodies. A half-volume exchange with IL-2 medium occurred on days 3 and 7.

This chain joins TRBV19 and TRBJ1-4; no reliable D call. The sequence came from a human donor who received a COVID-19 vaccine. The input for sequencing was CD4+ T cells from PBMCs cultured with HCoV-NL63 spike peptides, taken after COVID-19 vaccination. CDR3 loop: CASSQQATNEKLFF. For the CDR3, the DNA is TGTGCCAGTAGTCAGCAGGCAACTAATGAAAAACTGTTTTTT.